The rows below give T cell receptor beta chains drawn from one sample of a study of cytomegalovirus exposure and HLA in healthy donors. Sequencing was performed with immunoSEQ multiplex PCR; in TCRdb, only in-frame clones are kept and a portion is missing. This sample contains 100,000 to 150,000 clones. Sequences were obtained from PBMCs. All receptors come from a man younger than 30 in good health and CMV-seronegative. CDR3s include the opening cysteine and the closing phenylalanine or tryptophan. Each record gives: CDR3 protein, CDR3 DNA, V gene, J gene, D gene. A D gene is named only where the DNA matches it firmly.

cdr3_aa: CASSMRTEAFF
cdr3_nt: TGTGCCAGTAGTATGCGCACTGAAGCTTTCTTT
v_call: TRBV19
j_call: TRBJ1-1
d_call: -

cdr3_aa: CASSLDQANSYNSPLHF
cdr3_nt: TGCGCCAGCAGCTTGGATCAAGCGAACTCCTATAATTCACCCCTCCACTTT
v_call: TRBV5-1
j_call: TRBJ1-6
d_call: -

cdr3_aa: CASSSPGGTSGYNEQFF
cdr3_nt: TGTGCCAGCAGTTCTCCCGGTGGGACTAGCGGATACAATGAGCAGTTCTTC
v_call: TRBV27
j_call: TRBJ2-1
d_call: TRBD2

cdr3_aa: CASSLGQGADEKLFF
cdr3_nt: TGTGCCAGCAGCTTAGGACAGGGGGCGGATGAAAAACTGTTTTTT
v_call: TRBV7-9
j_call: TRBJ1-4
d_call: TRBD1

cdr3_aa: CASGLLGASRGNTIYF
cdr3_nt: TGTGCCAGCGGTTTACTGGGGGCATCGCGAGGAAACACCATATATTTT
v_call: TRBV5-6
j_call: TRBJ1-3
d_call: -

cdr3_aa: CSVGGGLDYGYTF
cdr3_nt: TGCAGCGTTGGAGGGGGCCTCGACTATGGCTACACCTTC
v_call: TRBV29-1
j_call: TRBJ1-2
d_call: TRBD1

cdr3_aa: CASSKLIGGRTGDSNEQYF
cdr3_nt: TGTGCCAGCAGCAAATTGATCGGGGGCCGGACAGGGGATAGCAACGAGCAGTACTTC
v_call: TRBV28
j_call: TRBJ2-7
d_call: TRBD1

cdr3_aa: CASSALSGATETQYF
cdr3_nt: TGTGCCAGCTCAGCGTTATCAGGGGCTACGGAGACCCAGTACTTC
v_call: TRBV18
j_call: TRBJ2-5
d_call: -

cdr3_aa: CASSDLQGRAKNIQYF
cdr3_nt: TGCGCCAGCAGCGATCTACAGGGGAGAGCCAAAAACATTCAGTACTTC
v_call: TRBV5-1
j_call: TRBJ2-4
d_call: TRBD1

cdr3_aa: CAISGRDRVVGLAEQFF
cdr3_nt: TGTGCCATCAGTGGCCGGGACAGGGTTGTAGGACTAGCGGAGCAGTTCTTC
v_call: TRBV10-3
j_call: TRBJ2-1
d_call: -

cdr3_aa: CASSQDLGGGYTF
cdr3_nt: TGTGCCAGCAGCCAGGACCTGGGAGGAGGCTACACCTTC
v_call: TRBV11-2
j_call: TRBJ1-2
d_call: -

cdr3_aa: CASSEAVGGRLNQPQHF
cdr3_nt: TGTGCCAGCAGTGAAGCGGTCGGGGGTCGCCTCAATCAGCCCCAGCATTTT
v_call: TRBV6-1
j_call: TRBJ1-5
d_call: -

cdr3_aa: CASSELGQGIAYEQYF
cdr3_nt: TGTGCCAGCAGTGAATTGGGACAGGGTATAGCCTACGAGCAGTACTTC
v_call: TRBV6-1
j_call: TRBJ2-7
d_call: TRBD1

cdr3_aa: CASSQVQVYEQYF
cdr3_nt: TGTGCCAGCAGCCAAGTACAGGTCTACGAGCAGTACTTC
v_call: TRBV14
j_call: TRBJ2-7
d_call: -

cdr3_aa: CSVEGRLNTEAFF
cdr3_nt: TGCAGCGTTGAGGGCCGACTGAACACTGAAGCTTTCTTT
v_call: TRBV29-1
j_call: TRBJ1-1
d_call: -

cdr3_aa: CASSQGTSAYTGELFF
cdr3_nt: TGCGCCAGCAGCCAAGGGACTAGCGCATACACCGGGGAGCTGTTTTTT
v_call: TRBV4-1
j_call: TRBJ2-2
d_call: TRBD2

cdr3_aa: CASSPLDRDYNEQFF
cdr3_nt: TGTGCCAGCTCACCACTGGACAGGGACTACAATGAGCAGTTCTTC
v_call: TRBV18
j_call: TRBJ2-1
d_call: TRBD1

cdr3_aa: CASSSLPGLGNEQFF
cdr3_nt: TGTGCCAGCAGCTCCCTCCCAGGGCTTGGCAATGAGCAGTTCTTC
v_call: TRBV7-9
j_call: TRBJ2-1
d_call: -

cdr3_aa: CAWSVGRGYGYTF
cdr3_nt: TGTGCCTGGAGTGTAGGCAGGGGCTATGGCTACACCTTC
v_call: TRBV30
j_call: TRBJ1-2
d_call: -

cdr3_aa: CASSPLTGTEKLFF
cdr3_nt: TGTGCCAGCTCGCCCCTGACAGGGACTGAAAAACTGTTTTTT
v_call: TRBV25-1
j_call: TRBJ1-4
d_call: TRBD1

cdr3_aa: CSVMSGVDTYGYTF
cdr3_nt: TGCAGCGTTATGTCAGGGGTCGACACCTATGGCTACACCTTC
v_call: TRBV29-1
j_call: TRBJ1-2
d_call: -

cdr3_aa: CASSLGDRGGGLGNF
cdr3_nt: TGTGCCAGCTCACTCGGGGACAGGGGCGGCGGGTTGGGAAACTTC
v_call: TRBV18
j_call: TRBJ2-4
d_call: TRBD1

cdr3_aa: CASSVTGGDGYTF
cdr3_nt: TGTGCCAGTAGTGTTACAGGGGGCGATGGCTACACCTTC
v_call: TRBV19
j_call: TRBJ1-2
d_call: TRBD1

cdr3_aa: CASSRSRTGRQETQYF
cdr3_nt: TGTGCCAGCTCCAGGTCCAGGACAGGGCGCCAAGAGACCCAGTACTTC
v_call: TRBV18
j_call: TRBJ2-5
d_call: TRBD1

cdr3_aa: CASSLTTGTSGGRGGEQFF
cdr3_nt: TGTGCCAGCAGCCTAACAACCGGGACTAGCGGGGGGCGGGGAGGTGAGCAGTTCTTC
v_call: TRBV7-3
j_call: TRBJ2-1
d_call: TRBD2

cdr3_aa: CASSFRALNTEAFF
cdr3_nt: TGTGCCAGCAGTTTCAGGGCCTTAAACACTGAAGCTTTCTTT
v_call: TRBV27
j_call: TRBJ1-1
d_call: -